This TCR beta chain appears in the sequencing data of a study of blood T cells in healthy people across ages (dated by TCRdb to between 2014 and 2017). General notes on the study: Template switching captured roughly one uniquely barcoded TCR beta cDNA molecule per two T cells in model experiments. Age-related changes in TCR beta repertoire diversity were measured in the study by deep sequencing normalized with unique cDNA molecular identifiers. The donors were divided into four age groups: young (average approximately 17 years), middle-aged (approximately 42), aged (around 59) and long-lived (82). To avoid experimental bias, donors of different ages were randomly spread across the sequencing lanes. The study analyzed two additional independent replicas of 1 million unique cDNA reads from the same blood draw for two donors, one aged 18 to 29 and one aged 80 or older. Overall results and qualifications from the work: Compared with the aged group, the long-lived group had more naive CD4+ T cells, fewer expanded clones and increased TCR diversity, suggesting age selection. Conclusive comparison of naive and antigen-experienced compartments was prevented by the profiling of bulk unsorted PBMCs. Because the CMV infection status of the donors was unknown, age-related changes in expanded clonotypes may potentially have been confounded. Total diversity estimates from one million sequenced T cells were considered lower bounds and underestimates. Observed TCR beta diversity per million T cells fell roughly linearly with age, and a significant reduction was already apparent by age roughly 40. There was a strong correlation between observed TCR beta diversity and the percentage of naive T cells measured by flow cytometry.

The CDR3 holds 15 amino acids from the cysteine to the phenylalanine. Only CDR3 DNA is held: 45 bases, read in frame from base 1. The roughly 39 donors, aged 6 to 90 years, were systemically healthy Caucasian individuals from Russia. Around 10 milliliters of peripheral blood were collected from each donor into EDTA-treated Vacutainer tubes. Ficoll-Paque density-gradient centrifugation was used to isolate PBMCs, with at least 6 million per sample. Trizol reagent was used to extract total RNA from PBMCs, with at least 6 micrograms per sample. For every donor, flow cytometry on a PBMC aliquot measured the percentage of naive CD45RAhigh/CD27high T cells. Libraries came from 5' RACE. Sequencing instrument: Illumina HiSeq 2500. The second PCR ran for about 7 to 11 cycles and used a J-beta primer mix along with a sample-barcoded 5' primer. A template-switch 5' adaptor carrying 12 random nucleotides introduced a unique molecular identifier onto each TCR beta cDNA molecule. Each sample yielded at least 3 million CDR3-containing paired-end reads. First-strand cDNA was synthesized from all RNA with the Mint cDNA synthesis kit, primed by a TRBC-specific oligonucleotide. All cDNA was treated with uracil-DNA glycosylase and then went through a first 18-cycle PCR with the universal primers M1SS and BC2_uni_R. In the source study's methods: For normalization, 1 million high-quality reads, each with a distinct molecular identifier, were randomly selected from each sample. Reads with shared molecular identifiers were discarded instead of being binned into consensus sequences. CDR3 identification, clonotype clustering and error correction used MiTCR with a Q25 quality threshold and the strictest error-elimination algorithm. Lower-bound total TCR beta diversity was estimated with a nonparametric unseen species model using Euler transformation. TCRdb itself trimmed the public reads at Q25 with fastp, ran MiXCR and retained productive beta chains. When rows share a CDR3 protein, they turn into one entry using the most common DNA and genes. The V and J calls follow TCRdb's processing rather than the paper's. The sample table lists under 1 million distinct CDR3 sequences, about 42% of them with a count of one. The top ten hold around 21% of the sample.

This clonotype appeared a few times. Its binding antigen is unknown. Base quality data are lacking; no much larger clone is found one base away. The sequenced sample consisted of blood. The chain joins TRBV21-1 to TRBJ2-1; the D call in the table, TRBD2, was not verified against the DNA. TRBV21-1 represents a pseudogene. The receptor was derived from a man aged 55 to 70 in good health. The DNA is as follows: TGTGCCAGAGTGTGGCAGGGCTTCGCCTACAATGAGCAGTTCTTC. Translated, it reads CARVWQGFAYNEQFF.